Listed below are T cell receptor beta chains from one sample, sequenced in a study of shared T cell receptors in the human thymus. Profiled with immunoSEQ multiplex PCR; TCRdb holds only in-frame clones, not every one. The profile shows about 710,000 clones, about 90% of them singletons. Separately, the same data were catalogued under a study of human thymus T cells.

Sequencing was carried out using thymocytes. These receptors were taken from a boy under two years old with a congenital heart defect. The conserved cysteine and the conserved F or W are not part of the CDR3 here. Some rows mark clone size as missing; the rest say once, few, many or name a class of expanded clone.

j_gene,v_gene,abundance,CDR3aa
TRBJ2-7,TRBV4-3,-,ASSQQRAEGRSYEQY
TRBJ2-1,TRBV5-1,-,ASSLGREQF
TRBJ1-5,TRBV5-1,-,ASSLGTGSGPQH
TRBJ2-3,TRBV2,-,ASSDSGASTDTQY
TRBJ2-3,TRBV5-4,-,ASSLAGGDTQY
TRBJ1-1,TRBV28,few,ASSSGLMNTEAF
TRBJ2-1,TRBV27,-,ASSLFRGQGYNEQF
TRBJ2-1,TRBV6-5,-,ASSLAPVAAYNEQF
TRBJ2-1,TRBV9,-,ASSETSADNEQF
TRBJ2-7,TRBV9,-,ASSVAGRDYEQY
TRBJ1-1,TRBV27,-,ASSLRHSTEAF
TRBJ2-7,TRBV5-5,-,ASSLGPGTPIISYEQY
TRBJ1-6,TRBV13,few,ASSLGSGTGGSYNSPLH
TRBJ1-5,TRBV7-6,-,ASSLALAPGQGWQPQH
TRBJ1-2,TRBV4-2,once,ASSQDKAGNNYGHT
TRBJ2-1,TRBV28,few,ASRTGQGNEQF
TRBJ1-1,TRBV4-2,-,ASSQVVLAGAGEAF